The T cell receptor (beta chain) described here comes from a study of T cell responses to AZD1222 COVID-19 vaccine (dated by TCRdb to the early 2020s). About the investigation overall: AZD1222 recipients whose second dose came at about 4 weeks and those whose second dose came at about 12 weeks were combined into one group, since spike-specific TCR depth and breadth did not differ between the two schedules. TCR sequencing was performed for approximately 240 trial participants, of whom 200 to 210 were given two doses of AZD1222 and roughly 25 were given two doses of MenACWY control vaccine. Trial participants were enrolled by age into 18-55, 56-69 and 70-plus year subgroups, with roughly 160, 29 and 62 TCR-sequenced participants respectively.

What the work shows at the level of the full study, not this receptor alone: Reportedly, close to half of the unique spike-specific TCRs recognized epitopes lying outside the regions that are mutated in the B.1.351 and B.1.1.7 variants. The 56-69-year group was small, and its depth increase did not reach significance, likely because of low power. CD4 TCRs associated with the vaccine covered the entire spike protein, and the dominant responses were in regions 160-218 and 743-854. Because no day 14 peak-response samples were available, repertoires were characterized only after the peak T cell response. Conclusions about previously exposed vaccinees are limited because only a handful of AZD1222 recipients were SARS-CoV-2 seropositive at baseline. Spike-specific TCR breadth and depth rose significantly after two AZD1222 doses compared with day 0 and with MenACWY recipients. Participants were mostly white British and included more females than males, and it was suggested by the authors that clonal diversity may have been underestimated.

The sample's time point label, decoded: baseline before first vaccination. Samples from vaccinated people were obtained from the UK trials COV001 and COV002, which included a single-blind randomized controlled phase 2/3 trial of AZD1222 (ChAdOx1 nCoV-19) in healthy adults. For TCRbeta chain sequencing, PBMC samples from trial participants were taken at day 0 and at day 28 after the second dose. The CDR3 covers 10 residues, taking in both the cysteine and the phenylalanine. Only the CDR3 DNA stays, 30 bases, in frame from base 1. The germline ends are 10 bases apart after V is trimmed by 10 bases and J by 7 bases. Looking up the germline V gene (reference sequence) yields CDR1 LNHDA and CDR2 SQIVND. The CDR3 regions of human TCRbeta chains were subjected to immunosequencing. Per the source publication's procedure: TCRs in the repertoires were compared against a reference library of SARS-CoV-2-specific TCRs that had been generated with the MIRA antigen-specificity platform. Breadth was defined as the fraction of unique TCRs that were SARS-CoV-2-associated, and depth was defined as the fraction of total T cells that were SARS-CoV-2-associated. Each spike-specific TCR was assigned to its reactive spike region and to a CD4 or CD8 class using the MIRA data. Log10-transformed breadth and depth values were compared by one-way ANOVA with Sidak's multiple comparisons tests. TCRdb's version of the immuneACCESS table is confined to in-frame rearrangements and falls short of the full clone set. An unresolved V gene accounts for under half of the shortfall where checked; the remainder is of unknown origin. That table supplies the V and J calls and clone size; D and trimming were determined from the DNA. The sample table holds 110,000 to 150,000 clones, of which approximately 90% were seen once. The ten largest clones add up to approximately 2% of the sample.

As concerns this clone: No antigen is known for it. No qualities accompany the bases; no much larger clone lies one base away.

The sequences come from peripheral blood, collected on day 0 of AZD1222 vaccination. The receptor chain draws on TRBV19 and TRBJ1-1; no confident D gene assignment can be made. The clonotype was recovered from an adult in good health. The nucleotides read TGTGCCACCGGGCTTAGTGAAGCTTTCTTT. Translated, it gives CATGLSEAFF.